This paragraph covers one TCR beta chain sequence. The data were obtained in a study of blood T cell repertoires in COVID-19. Study-wide background: Symptom resolution, clearance, or two negative PCRs marked donors in Cohort 3 as recovered. Sites across the United States, Italy and Spain contributed samples from acute and convalescent COVID-19.

Clinical history as reported by participants underpinned cohort assignment. Libraries were prepared by immunoSEQ multiplex PCR; TCRdb keeps only in-frame clonotypes and omits some of them. The table has fewer than 250,000 clones, around 86% seen once. The V gene end was trimmed by 8 bases and the J gene end by 3 bases; junction bases not matched to a gene: 5. The germline V gene has CDR1 SNHLY and CDR2 FYNNEI. This CDR3 spans 13 amino acids. Sequenced: PBMCs or T cells enriched from blood (not recorded which). The TCR sequence derives from a man aged 25-45 years in a cohort exposed to, infected with or recovered from COVID-19 (not recorded which). The chain joins TRBV2 to TRBJ2-7, with 9 nucleotides matching TRBD1. The CDR3 region has the DNA TGTGCCAGCCACAGGGGGCTGGACTACGAGCAGTACTTC. This codes for CASHRGLDYEQYF.